What follows are 26 T cell receptor beta chains derived from one specimen sequenced in a study of cytomegalovirus exposure and HLA in healthy donors. Amplification used 60 Vbeta primers and 13 Jbeta primers. Method: immunoSEQ multiplex PCR; TCRdb's copy keeps in-frame clones and lacks some. In the table there are 130,000 or so clones, about three quarters of which are singletons. Sequenced material: PBMCs. The source is a man aged 45-65 years in good health and CMV-seropositive.

V and J are TRBV4-2 and TRBJ2-3; TRBD2 matches at 11 bases. The CDR3 is 16 amino acids. V lost 4 bases and J lost 1; bases outside the gene matches: 4. CDR1 is LGHNA, CDR2 YNFKEQ, per germline. The CDR3 spells CASSPLAGGGTDTQYF. The CDR3 nucleotides are TGTGCCAGCAGCCCCTTAGCGGGAGGGGGCACAGATACGCAGTATTTT.

The V call is TRBV5-1, the J call TRBJ1-5; possibly TRBD1 for D (6 bases). V lost 4 bases, J lost 3 bases, and 17 bases lay in between. CDR1 is SGHRS and CDR2 is YFSETQ in the germline V gene. This CDR3 spans 16 amino acids. CDR3 sequence (DNA): TGCGCCAGCAGCCCCGGAGGGGGGGGAGTCAATCAGCCCCAGCATTTT. The encoded protein is CASSPGGGGVNQPQHF.

This clone was seen a handful of times. The junction departs from germline at one end; a sequencing error may be responsible. The chain employs TRBV19 and TRBJ2-6; D is perhaps TRBD1 (6 bases). The CDR3 is made up of 17 amino acids. Germline lookup yields CDR1 LNHDA and CDR2 SQIVND (reference sequence). The CDR3 coding sequence is TGTGCCAGTAGTCTAGACCCCAAGGGGGCTGGGGCCAACGTCCTGACTTTC. Its translation is CASSLDPKGAGANVLTF.

This clone was counted only a few times. The rearrangement joins TRBV6-5 to TRBJ1-1; tentative D call: TRBD1 (5 bases). Germline CDR1 and CDR2: MNHEY and SVGAGI. The V gene lost 4 bases and the J gene lost 8 bases, with 17 bases spanning the gap. CDR3 size: 14 residues. Here the CDR3 DNA reads TGTGCCAGCAGTTCGGGGGATCCGGAGCCGGAAGCTTTCTTT. Amino acids: CASSSGDPEPEAFF.

This clone appeared a few times. J is TRBJ2-5 and V is TRBV29-1; 7 bases are shared with TRBD1. The tail of the sequence fits TRBJ2-7 better, so the J call may be wrong. The CDR3 extends over 13 amino acids. Germline assignment: CDR1 SQVTM and CDR2 ANQGSEA. CDR3 in DNA: TGCAGCGTTGTAAAGGGACAGACCTACGAGCAGTACTTC. Translating gives CSVVKGQTYEQYF.

V usage is TRBV6-6 and J usage is TRBJ1-1; D may be TRBD1 (5 bases). Trimming left V 1 base short and J 5 bases short, with 11 bases between. CDR1 MNHNY and CDR2 SVGAGI come from the germline V gene (reference sequence). The CDR3 totals 14 residues. DNA for the CDR3: TGTGCCAGCAGTTACTTGAGCAGGGTGACTGAAGCTTTCTTT. It encodes CASSYLSRVTEAFF.

This clone has only a few counts. This chain joins TRBV5-1 and TRBJ1-1, with D possibly being TRBD1 (5 bases). Trimming pared 5 bases from V and 3 bases from J, leaving 11 bases between. This CDR3 has 13 residues. Looked up from germline, CDR1 is SGHRS and CDR2 is YFSETQ. The CDR3 DNA is TGCGCCAGCAGACAGGATTTCGACACTGAAGCTTTCTTT. Protein sequence: CASRQDFDTEAFF.

This clone was observed once. This rearrangement joins TRBV12-2 to TRBJ1-4. TRBV12-2 is termed a pseudogene. This CDR3 is built from 15 residues. In nucleotides, the CDR3 is TGTGCAAGTCGCTTAATAGGTGAGGGAAATGAAAAACTGTTTTTT. Translated: CASRLIGEGNEKLFF.

This sequence joins TRBV19 and TRBJ1-1; TRBD1 might be the D (6 bases). The germline V gene encodes CDR1 LNHDA and CDR2 SQIVND (reference sequence). The CDR3 has 13 residues. Trimming pared 3 bases from V and 5 bases from J, leaving 10 bases between. The CDR3 loop reads CASSMSGETEAFF. CDR3 DNA: TGTGCCAGTAGTATGTCAGGGGAGACTGAAGCTTTCTTT.

This clone was seen more than once but under ten times. The chain joins TRBV7-8 to TRBJ1-6; 9 bases agree with TRBD1. CDR1 and CDR2 from the germline V gene are SGHVS and FQNEAQ. Trimming removed 1 base from V and 11 bases from J; junction bases left unmatched: 9. The CDR3 consists of 16 residues. The CDR3 is CASSLEGQGVRTPLHF. As DNA, the CDR3 is TGTGCCAGCAGCTTAGAGGGACAGGGCGTGAGGACACCCCTCCACTTT.

This chain joins TRBV9 and TRBJ1-2; D is ambiguous. The CDR3 totals 16 residues. Trimming stripped 2 bases from V and 4 bases from J, with 18 bases between. Germline lookup yields CDR1 SGDLS and CDR2 YYNGEE. CDR3 amino acids: CASSVRSPSPIYGYTF. CDR3 DNA sequence: TGTGCCAGCAGCGTGCGATCCCCAAGCCCAATCTATGGCTACACCTTC.

V and J are TRBV7-9 and TRBJ2-7, with D perhaps matching TRBD1 (5 bases). V lost 5 bases to trimming and J lost 2 bases, with 19 bases between them. The CDR3 contains 16 residues. Germline loops: CDR1 SEHNR, CDR2 FQNEAQ (reference sequence). DNA for the CDR3: TGTGCCAGCAGCGCTGGGGCCTTGGCAGGAGCCTACGAGCAGTACTTC. Translated, it gives CASSAGALAGAYEQYF.

The chain carries TRBV5-1 and TRBJ2-7; no clear D gene. Germline CDR1 reads SGHRS; CDR2 reads YFSETQ. V lost 5 bases to trimming and J lost 2 bases, with 14 bases between them. The CDR3 runs 14 residues. The CDR3 spells CASSNLQNPYEQYF. CDR3 DNA: TGCGCCAGCAGTAATCTACAGAACCCCTACGAGCAGTACTTC.

This clone was recorded once. The chain recombines TRBV29-1 with TRBJ1-4; tentative D call: TRBD1 (5 bases). The germline gives CDR1 SQVTM, CDR2 ANQGSEA. The CDR3 runs 12 residues. Trimming shortened V by 6 bases and J by 7 bases, and 12 bases separated the two germline ends. CDR3 residues: CSVKSGREKLFF. The CDR3 DNA reads TGCAGCGTAAAGTCAGGGCGTGAAAAACTGTTTTTT.

The genes are TRBV7-2 and TRBJ2-5; 8 positions agree with TRBD2. Germline V lookup: CDR1 SGHTA, CDR2 FQGNSA. The CDR3 spans 16 residues. V shed 5 bases, J shed 5 bases, and the junction held 13 bases outside the gene matches. CDR3 sequence (DNA): TGTGCCAGCAGCCCGTGGGGGGCTAGCGGGCGGGAGACCCAGTACTTC. This translates into CASSPWGASGRETQYF.

The J gene is TRBJ1-4, the V gene TRBV19, with D possibly matching TRBD1 (5 bases). V lost 4 bases to trimming and J lost 5 bases, with 26 bases between them. Germline V gene data show CDR1 as LNHDA and CDR2 as SQIVND (reference sequence). This CDR3 is 19 amino acids long. In nucleotides, the CDR3 is TGTGCCAGTAGTAGAAATAAAGGGGTTCGCGGGGTCGCAAATGAAAAACTGTTTTTT. Protein sequence: CASSRNKGVRGVANEKLFF.

This chain's CDR3 is CASSLEAGLNSPLHF. The CDR3 DNA sequence: TGCGCCAGCAGCTTGGAGGCCGGGTTGAATTCACCCCTCCACTTT. This chain connects TRBV5-1 to TRBJ1-6; D unresolved. Trimming removed 0 bases at V and 7 bases at J, with 11 bases between. CDR3 length: 15 amino acids. The V gene's germline CDR1 is SGHRS and CDR2 YFSETQ.

The gene calls are TRBV9 and TRBJ2-6; the match to TRBD1 covers 9 bases. This CDR3 contains 17 residues. V lost 2 bases, J lost 2 bases, and 5 bases stayed unmatched. Germline V CDR1 and CDR2: SGDLS, YYNGEE. The CDR3 is CASSVSGTGTGANVLTF. In DNA form, the CDR3 reads TGTGCCAGCAGCGTTTCAGGGACAGGGACTGGGGCCAACGTCCTGACTTTC.

The chain links TRBV4-1 to TRBJ2-7, with D uncertain. CDR3 length: 15 residues. Germline V CDR1 and CDR2: MGHRA, YSYEKL. The germline V and J ends were trimmed by 8 bases and 0 bases, with 17 bases remaining between them. Here the CDR3 reads CASSEETPLSYEQYF. CDR3 DNA: TGCGCCAGCTCCGAAGAGACACCTCTCTCCTACGAGCAGTACTTC.

Only a few counts were recorded for this clone. V is TRBV5-1 and J is TRBJ1-2; the D gene is possibly TRBD1 (5 bases). There are 13 residues in the CDR3. V shed 2 bases and J shed 6 bases, with 11 bases lying between them. Germline V gene data show CDR1 as SGHRS and CDR2 as YFSETQ. The DNA for the CDR3 is TGCGCCAGCAGCTTTTCAGGGTTAGATGGCTACACCTTC. Protein: CASSFSGLDGYTF.

The chain joins TRBV5-1 to TRBJ2-1; TRBD2 matches 11 bases. Per germline, CDR1 SGHRS and CDR2 YFSETQ. This CDR3 has 15 residues. V was pared by 4 bases and J by 5 bases, with 5 bases of the junction left unmatched. In DNA, the CDR3 is TGCGCCAGCAGCCTGATAGCGGGAGGGAACAATGAGCAGTTCTTC. Amino acid sequence: CASSLIAGGNNEQFF.

V usage is TRBV7-9 and J usage is TRBJ2-1; D is perhaps TRBD1 (6 bases). Germline CDR1 SEHNR, CDR2 FQNEAQ (reference sequence). The V and J ends lost 1 base and 7 bases respectively, with 14 bases between them. This CDR3 is built from 15 residues. CDR3 DNA: TGTGCCAGCAGCTTAGTATCGGCAGGGGTGAATGAGCAGTTCTTC. This encodes CASSLVSAGVNEQFF.

The rearrangement joins TRBV4-2 to TRBJ1-5; D possibly corresponds to TRBD1 (6 bases). Between the trimmed V and J ends, which lost 3 bases and 0 bases, there was a span of 9 bases. Germline CDR1 reads LGHNA; CDR2 reads YNFKEQ. The CDR3 totals 15 residues. In nucleotides, the CDR3 is TGTGCCAGCAGCCAGATGGACAGTAGCAATCAGCCCCAGCATTTT. Protein sequence: CASSQMDSSNQPQHF.

The genes are TRBV5-1 and TRBJ1-2, with 7 bases that match TRBD1. The CDR3 has 14 residues. Germline CDR1 is SGHRS and CDR2 is YFSETQ. V was clipped by 4 bases and J by 2 bases; unmatched bases: 5. The DNA for the CDR3 is TGCGCCAGCAGCGCAGGGGACAGCAACTATGGCTACACCTTC. Protein product: CASSAGDSNYGYTF.

This clone was recorded only once. The chain combines TRBV10-3 with TRBJ2-3, with a possible D match to TRBD2 (5 bases). CDR3 length: 14 residues. The V end lost 0 bases, the J end lost 3 bases, and 7 bases lay between the germline ends. Germline V gives CDR1 ENHRY, CDR2 SYGVKD. CDR3 loop: CAISESRGTDTQYF. The CDR3, as DNA: TGTGCCATCAGTGAGTCCCGGGGAACAGATACGCAGTATTTT.

The chain uses TRBV18 and TRBJ1-1; D is uncertain. The V gene lost 6 bases and the J gene lost 5 bases, with 16 bases spanning the gap. The CDR3 is 14 amino acids. CDR1 and CDR2 (germline): KGHSH, LQKENI. The CDR3 is CASSALSEETEAFF. The CDR3 region has the DNA TGTGCCAGCTCCGCACTTAGTGAGGAGACTGAAGCTTTCTTT.